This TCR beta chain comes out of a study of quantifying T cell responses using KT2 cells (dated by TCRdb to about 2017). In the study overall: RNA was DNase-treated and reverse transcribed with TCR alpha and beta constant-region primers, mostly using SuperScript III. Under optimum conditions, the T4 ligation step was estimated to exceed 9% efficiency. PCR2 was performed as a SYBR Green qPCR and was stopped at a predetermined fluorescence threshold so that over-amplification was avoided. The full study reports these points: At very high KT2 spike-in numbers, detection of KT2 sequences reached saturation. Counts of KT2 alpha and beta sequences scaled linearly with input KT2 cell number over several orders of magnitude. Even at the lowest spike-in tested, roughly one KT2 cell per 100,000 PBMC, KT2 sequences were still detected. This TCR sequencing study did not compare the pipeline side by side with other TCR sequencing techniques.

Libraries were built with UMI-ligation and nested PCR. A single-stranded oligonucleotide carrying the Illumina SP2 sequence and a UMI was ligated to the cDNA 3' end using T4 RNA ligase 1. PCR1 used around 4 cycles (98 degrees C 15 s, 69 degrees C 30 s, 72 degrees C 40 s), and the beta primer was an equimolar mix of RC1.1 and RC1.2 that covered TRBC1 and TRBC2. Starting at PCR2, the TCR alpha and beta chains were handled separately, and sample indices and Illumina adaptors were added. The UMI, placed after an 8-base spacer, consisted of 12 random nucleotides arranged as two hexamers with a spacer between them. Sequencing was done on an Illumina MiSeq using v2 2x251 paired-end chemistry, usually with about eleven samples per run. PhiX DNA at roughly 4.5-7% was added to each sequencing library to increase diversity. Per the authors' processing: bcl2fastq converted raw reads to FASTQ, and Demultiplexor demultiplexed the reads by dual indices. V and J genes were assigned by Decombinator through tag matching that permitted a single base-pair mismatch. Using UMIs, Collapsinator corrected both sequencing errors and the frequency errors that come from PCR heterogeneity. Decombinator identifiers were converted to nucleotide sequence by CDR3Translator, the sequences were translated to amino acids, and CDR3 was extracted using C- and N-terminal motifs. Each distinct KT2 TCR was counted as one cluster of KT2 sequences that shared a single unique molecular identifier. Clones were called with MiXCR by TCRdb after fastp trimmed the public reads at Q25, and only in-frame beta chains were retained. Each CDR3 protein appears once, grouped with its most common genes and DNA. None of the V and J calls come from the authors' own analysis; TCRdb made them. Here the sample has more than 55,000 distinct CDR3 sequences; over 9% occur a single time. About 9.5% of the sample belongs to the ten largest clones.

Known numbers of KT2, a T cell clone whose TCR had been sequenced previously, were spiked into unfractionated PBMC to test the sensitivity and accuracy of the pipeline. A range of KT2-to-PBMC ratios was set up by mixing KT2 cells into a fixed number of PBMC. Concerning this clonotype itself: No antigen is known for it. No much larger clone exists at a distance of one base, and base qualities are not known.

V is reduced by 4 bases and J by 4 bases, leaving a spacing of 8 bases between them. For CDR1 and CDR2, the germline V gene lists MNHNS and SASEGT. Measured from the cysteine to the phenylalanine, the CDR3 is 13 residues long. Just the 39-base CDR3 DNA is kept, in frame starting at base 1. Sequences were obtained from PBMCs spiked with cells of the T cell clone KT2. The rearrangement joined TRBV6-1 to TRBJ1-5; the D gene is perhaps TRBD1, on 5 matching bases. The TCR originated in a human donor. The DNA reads TGTGCCAGCAGTGGACAGCAGAATCAGCCCCAGCATTTT. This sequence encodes CASSGQQNQPQHF.